This T cell receptor (beta chain) was sequenced for a study of T cell responses to AZD1222 COVID-19 vaccine. This table comes from immunoSEQ multiplex PCR, and its TCRdb copy is limited to in-frame clones, with some not included. The data contain roughly 90,000 clones, roughly nine tenths of them seen just once; the ten biggest clones take up approximately 5.3%. Of note for this clone: What it binds is not known.

General study results and limits: Repertoire collection took place solely once the T cell response had peaked. Vaccine-related CD4 TCRs covered spike, predominating at 160-218 and 743-854. Increased Spike-specific TCR breadth and depth were observed after two AZD1222 doses. It should be noted that donors were predominantly white British and more often female, and clonal diversity was possibly underestimated.

Trimming took 1 base from V and 6 from J, leaving 15 bases between them. Germline V lookup: CDR1 LGHNA, CDR2 YSLEER. CDR3 length equals 15 residues. This TCR derives from an adult who received the AZD1222 COVID-19 vaccine. Sequencing was performed on peripheral blood, taken 28 days after the second AZD1222 dose. The V call is TRBV4-3, the J call TRBJ1-2, with D uncertain. The CDR3 spells CASSQVTRVGHGYTF. The CDR3 nucleotides read TGCGCCAGCAGCCAAGTCACAAGGGTTGGACATGGCTACACCTTC.